Presented here are 11 T cell receptor beta chains from one specimen sequenced in a study of T cells in Graves' hyperthyroidism and ophthalmopathy. TCR beta CDR3 regions were amplified from RNA. The TCR CDR3 was amplified in a first-round RT-PCR using the HTBI primer set. A single record per CDR3 protein comes from TCRdb applying MiXCR to the multiplex PCR reads. Of approximately 400,000 distinct CDR3 sequences in the sample, 14% were seen once. Sequencing was carried out using blood. Every receptor here comes from a young woman with Graves' ophthalmopathy.

This clonotype was seen repeatedly, ten times or more. The chain recombines TRBV28 with TRBJ1-1; 8 bases agree with TRBD1. The CDR3 is made up of 12 amino acids. Germline CDR1 reads MDHEN; CDR2 reads SYDVKM. Trimming removed 5 bases from V and 7 bases from J; junction bases left unmatched: 3. The CDR3 DNA follows: TGTGCCAGCAGTACAGGGGGAGGTGAAGCTTTCTTT. This sequence encodes CASSTGGGEAFF.

This chain connects TRBV7-9 to TRBJ1-4; D ambiguous. The V end lost 7 bases, the J end lost 4 bases, and 16 bases lay between the germline ends. Germline V gives CDR1 SEHNR, CDR2 FQNEAQ (reference sequence). CDR3 length: 15 amino acids. CDR3 sequence: CASTNGSGDNEKLFF. The DNA for the CDR3 is TGTGCCAGCACCAATGGGTCGGGAGATAATGAAAAACTGTTTTTT. Complete variable domain (other parts from reference TRBV7-9 and TRBJ1-4): DTGVSQNPRHKITKRGQNVTFRCDPISEHNRLYWYRQTLGQGPEFLTYFQNEAQLEKSRLLSDRFSAERPKGSFSTLEIQRTEQGDSAMYLCASTNGSGDNEKLFFGSGTQLSVL.

This clonotype was recorded at least ten times. J is TRBJ1-6 and V is TRBV6-1; D remains ambiguous. Trimming removed 6 bases from V and 6 bases from J, with 6 bases in between. The CDR3 totals 12 residues. Looked up from germline, CDR1 is MNHNS and CDR2 is SASEGT. The CDR3 DNA sequence: TGTGCCAGCAGGCCTTCTAATTCACCCCTCCACTTT. Protein: CASRPSNSPLHF.

This clonotype was found many times. J is TRBJ2-2 and V is TRBV11-2, with D perhaps matching TRBD2 (6 bases). Deletions cut 7 bases from V and 1 base from J, with 25 bases between. The CDR3 sequence is 19 residues long. Per germline, CDR1 SGHAT and CDR2 FQNNGV. The CDR3, as DNA: TGTGCCAGCACCCCGTATGGAGTTCGGGACTCCGAGAACACCGGGGAGCTGTTTTTT. Its protein is CASTPYGVRDSENTGELFF.

In its sample, this clonotype was seen many times. At one end, the junction sequence differs from germline, possibly due to a read error. The gene calls are TRBV7-7 and TRBJ2-5, with no clear D. From germline, CDR1 is SSHAT and CDR2 FNYEAQ (reference sequence). The CDR3 extends over 14 amino acids. CDR3 DNA: TGTGCTAGCAGCTCATTGACCAACCAAGAGACCCAGTACTTC. Encoded protein: CASSSLTNQETQYF.

This clonotype was seen ten or more times. The V and J genes are TRBV7-8 and TRBJ2-2, with D perhaps matching TRBD1 (5 bases). Germline V gives CDR1 SGHVS, CDR2 FQNEAQ. The CDR3 runs 16 residues. V lost 2 bases and J 7 bases, leaving 17 bases between the germline ends. The CDR3 loop is CASSLSIRFQGGELFF. The DNA of the CDR3 is TGTGCCAGCAGCTTAAGTATCCGATTTCAGGGCGGGGAGCTGTTTTTT.

This clonotype appeared many times. This rearrangement joins TRBV27 to TRBJ1-6; 7 positions agree with TRBD1. Germline values: CDR1 MNHEY, CDR2 SMNVEV (reference sequence). The CDR3 length is 18 residues. The V gene end was trimmed by 1 base and the J gene end by 0 bases; junction bases not matched to a gene: 6. The CDR3 loop is CASSLYGTESSYNSPLHF. CDR3 DNA: TGTGCCAGCAGTTTATACGGGACAGAGAGCTCCTATAATTCACCCCTCCACTTT.

This clonotype was recorded at least ten times. V gene TRBV5-6 combines with J gene TRBJ2-5, with TRBD2 identical over 7 bases. This CDR3 has 16 amino acids. Per germline, CDR1 SGHDT and CDR2 YYEEEE. J lost 5 bases, V lost 5 bases, and 15 bases had no gene match. CDR3 in amino acids: CASRLESGTISETQYF. The CDR3 nucleotides are TGTGCCAGCAGACTTGAATCCGGGACTATCTCTGAGACCCAGTACTTC.

Many counts were recorded for this clonotype. This chain connects TRBV27 to TRBJ2-7; TRBD1 matches 9 bases. The length of the CDR3 is 16 residues. Germline CDR1 is MNHEY and CDR2 is SMNVEV (reference sequence). Trimming cost V 6 bases and J 3 bases; bases outside gene matches: 12. CDR3 nucleotides: TGTGCCAGCAGCCTGGGACAGGGATTTTATAGCTACGAGCAGTACTTC. Translating gives CASSLGQGFYSYEQYF.

This clonotype was recorded at least ten times. The chain uses TRBV3-1 and TRBJ2-7; TRBD1 matches 9 bases. This CDR3 is built from 15 residues. Germline CDR1 and CDR2: LGHDT and YNNKEL (reference sequence). The V and J ends lost 0 bases and 6 bases, in that order; junction bases with no gene match: 6. CDR3 amino acids: CASSQENRGPSEQYF. The CDR3 nucleotides read TGTGCCAGCAGCCAAGAAAACAGGGGGCCCAGCGAGCAGTACTTC.

This clonotype was seen repeatedly, ten times or more. The CDR3 loop reads CASSLQGSLTDTQYF. In DNA form, the CDR3 reads TGTGCCAGCAGCTTACAGGGGTCCCTCACAGATACGCAGTATTTT. The V call is TRBV5-5, the J call TRBJ2-3; TRBD1 matches 7 bases. CDR1 is SGHKS and CDR2 is YYEKEE in the germline V gene (reference sequence). With V trimmed by 2 bases and J by 2 bases, 5 bases remained unmatched. The CDR3 is 15 amino acids.